A selection of T cell receptor beta chains follows, all from one sample in a study of T cells in Graves' hyperthyroidism and ophthalmopathy. TCRdb recomputed calls from the multiplex PCR reads with MiXCR, one row per CDR3 protein. The table shows approximately 370,000 distinct CDR3 sequences, with about 15% occurring only once. Sequenced: blood. The receptors originated from a woman in her twenties or thirties with Graves' hyperthyroidism that later progressed to Graves' ophthalmopathy. The CDR3 runs from the conserved cysteine through the conserved F or W. A D gene is named only where the DNA matches it firmly. The listing skips clone size in some rows; elsewhere it reads once, few, many or a size class.

clone_size: many; j_call: TRBJ1-1; v_call: TRBV11-3; d_call: .; cdr3_length: 16; cdr3_aa: CASSPSTGGSNTEAFF; cdr3_nt: TGTGCCAGCAGCCCTTCGACAGGAGGATCGAACACTGAAGCTTTCTTT
clone_size: many; j_call: TRBJ1-1; v_call: TRBV3-1; d_call: .; cdr3_length: 17; cdr3_aa: CASSLTERQKLNTEAFF; cdr3_nt: TGTGCCAGCAGCCTAACCGAAAGACAGAAATTGAACACTGAAGCTTTCTTT
clone_size: many; j_call: TRBJ2-4; v_call: TRBV6-1; d_call: .; cdr3_length: 17; cdr3_aa: CASSEEWAFWAKNIQYF; cdr3_nt: TGTGCCAGCAGTGAAGAATGGGCTTTTTGGGCCAAAAACATTCAGTACTTC
clone_size: many; j_call: TRBJ2-7; v_call: TRBV20-1; d_call: .; cdr3_length: 16; cdr3_aa: CSATTNRASTVGEQYF; cdr3_nt: TGCAGTGCTACAACTAACCGGGCCTCAACCGTGGGCGAGCAGTACTTC
clone_size: few; j_call: TRBJ2-7; v_call: TRBV30; d_call: .; cdr3_length: 13; cdr3_aa: CAWSEGGGYEQYF; cdr3_nt: TGTGCCTGGAGTGAAGGGGGAGGCTACGAGCAGTACTTC
clone_size: many; j_call: TRBJ1-1; v_call: TRBV9; d_call: TRBD1; cdr3_length: 14; cdr3_aa: CASRGGSGNTEAFF; cdr3_nt: TGTGCCAGCAGAGGGGGCAGTGGAAACACTGAAGCTTTCTTT
clone_size: many; j_call: TRBJ1-1; v_call: TRBV6-6; d_call: .; cdr3_length: 14; cdr3_aa: CASSYSIRGAEAFF; cdr3_nt: TGTGCCAGCAGTTACTCGATTCGGGGGGCTGAAGCTTTCTTT
clone_size: many; j_call: TRBJ2-5; v_call: TRBV12-3/TRBV12-4; d_call: TRBD2; cdr3_length: 16; cdr3_aa: CASSFGLAATQETQYF; cdr3_nt: TGTGCCAGCAGTTTTGGTCTAGCGGCGACCCAAGAGACCCAGTACTTC
clone_size: many; j_call: TRBJ2-1; v_call: TRBV27; d_call: .; cdr3_length: 14; cdr3_aa: CASSDTGFPHEQFF; cdr3_nt: TGTGCCAGCAGTGACACAGGGTTCCCGCATGAGCAGTTCTTC
clone_size: many; j_call: TRBJ1-5; v_call: TRBV19; d_call: .; cdr3_length: 17; cdr3_aa: CASSISPGQVWNQPQHF; cdr3_nt: TGTGCCAGTAGTATCTCCCCGGGCCAAGTTTGGAATCAGCCCCAGCATTTT
clone_size: many; j_call: TRBJ1-1; v_call: TRBV3-1; d_call: .; cdr3_length: 18; cdr3_aa: CASSQEGGGWTEDTEAFF; cdr3_nt: TGTGCCAGCAGCCAAGAGGGGGGGGGGTGGACCGAGGACACTGAAGCTTTCTTT
clone_size: few; j_call: TRBJ2-7; v_call: TRBV20-1; d_call: TRBD1; cdr3_length: 17; cdr3_aa: CSALRDRGRQGNYEQYF; cdr3_nt: TGCAGTGCTCTCCGGGACAGGGGGCGTCAAGGGAACTACGAGCAGTACTTC
clone_size: few; j_call: TRBJ2-2; v_call: TRBV7-9; d_call: TRBD2; cdr3_length: 16; cdr3_aa: CASSHPGLANTGELFF; cdr3_nt: TGTGCCAGCAGCCACCCGGGACTAGCGAACACCGGGGAGCTGTTTTTT
clone_size: few; j_call: TRBJ2-2; v_call: TRBV28; d_call: .; cdr3_length: 16; cdr3_aa: CASSPTTAANTGELFF; cdr3_nt: TGTGCCAGCAGTCCCACCACGGCCGCGAACACCGGGGAGCTGTTTTTT
clone_size: many; j_call: TRBJ1-2; v_call: TRBV27; d_call: TRBD1; cdr3_length: 14; cdr3_aa: CASSFRQGIYGYTF; cdr3_nt: TGTGCCAGCAGTTTCCGACAGGGGATCTATGGCTACACCTTC
clone_size: many; j_call: TRBJ1-1; v_call: TRBV20-1; d_call: .; cdr3_length: 14; cdr3_aa: CSASREGMNTEAFF; cdr3_nt: TGCAGTGCTAGCCGAGAGGGTATGAACACTGAAGCTTTCTTT
clone_size: many; j_call: TRBJ2-7; v_call: TRBV7-9; d_call: TRBD1; cdr3_length: 14; cdr3_aa: CASSPGTAAYEQYF; cdr3_nt: TGTGCCAGCAGCCCCGGGACAGCAGCCTACGAGCAGTACTTC
clone_size: few; j_call: TRBJ1-5; v_call: TRBV20-1; d_call: TRBD1; cdr3_length: 13; cdr3_aa: CSAKGALNQPQHF; cdr3_nt: TGCAGTGCTAAGGGGGCCCTTAATCAGCCCCAGCATTTT
clone_size: many; j_call: TRBJ2-7; v_call: TRBV18; d_call: TRBD2; cdr3_length: 14; cdr3_aa: CASSPSGSMDEQYF; cdr3_nt: TGTGCCAGCTCACCTAGCGGGAGTATGGACGAGCAGTACTTC
clone_size: many; j_call: TRBJ2-3; v_call: TRBV20-1; d_call: .; cdr3_length: 15; cdr3_aa: CSARWPYFNTDTQYF; cdr3_nt: TGCAGTGCTCGCTGGCCCTATTTTAACACAGATACGCAGTATTTT
clone_size: many; j_call: TRBJ1-4; v_call: TRBV12-3/TRBV12-4; d_call: .; cdr3_length: 14; cdr3_aa: CASSHQATNEKLFF; cdr3_nt: TGTGCCAGCAGTCACCAAGCAACTAATGAAAAACTGTTTTTT
clone_size: .; j_call: TRBJ2-7; v_call: TRBV7-9; d_call: TRBD2; cdr3_length: 16; cdr3_aa: CASSPGLAGEPYEQYF; cdr3_nt: TGTGCCAGCAGCCCGGGACTAGCGGGAGAGCCCTACGAGCAGTACTTC
clone_size: few; j_call: TRBJ2-7; v_call: TRBV5-1; d_call: TRBD1; cdr3_length: 12; cdr3_aa: CASRRGQYEQYF; cdr3_nt: TGCGCCAGCAGGAGGGGGCAATACGAGCAGTACTTC
clone_size: many; j_call: TRBJ2-3; v_call: TRBV19; d_call: TRBD1; cdr3_length: 14; cdr3_aa: CASRKTGATDTQYF; cdr3_nt: TGTGCCAGTAGGAAAACAGGGGCGACAGATACGCAGTATTTT
clone_size: .; j_call: TRBJ2-1; v_call: TRBV29-1; d_call: .; cdr3_length: 13; cdr3_aa: CSVDFPGINEQFF; cdr3_nt: TGCAGCGTTGATTTCCCGGGGATCAATGAGCAGTTCTTC
clone_size: .; j_call: TRBJ2-7; v_call: TRBV19; d_call: .; cdr3_length: 14; cdr3_aa: CASSASGLGYEQYF; cdr3_nt: TGTGCCAGTAGCGCCTCGGGATTGGGCTACGAGCAGTACTTC
clone_size: .; j_call: TRBJ1-1; v_call: TRBV7-9; d_call: .; cdr3_length: 17; cdr3_aa: CASSLGSHTGSGTEAFF; cdr3_nt: TGTGCCAGCAGCTTAGGGTCCCACACAGGGTCGGGTACTGAAGCTTTCTTT
clone_size: .; j_call: TRBJ2-1; v_call: TRBV3-1; d_call: TRBD2; cdr3_length: 20; cdr3_aa: CASRPGVTGTSGSPYNEQFF; cdr3_nt: TGTGCCAGCAGGCCGGGAGTCACCGGGACTAGCGGGAGTCCCTACAATGAGCAGTTCTTC
clone_size: .; j_call: TRBJ1-5; v_call: TRBV5-6; d_call: .; cdr3_length: 16; cdr3_aa: CASSLQLNGPNQPQHF; cdr3_nt: TGTGCCAGCAGCTTGCAATTGAATGGCCCCAATCAGCCCCAGCATTTT
clone_size: .; j_call: TRBJ2-2; v_call: TRBV19; d_call: TRBD2; cdr3_length: 13; cdr3_aa: CASSTPGGRELFF; cdr3_nt: TGTGCCAGTAGTACCCCGGGAGGCAGGGAGCTGTTTTTT
clone_size: few; j_call: TRBJ1-5; v_call: TRBV30; d_call: TRBD1; cdr3_length: 14; cdr3_aa: CAWSDGQGNQPQHF; cdr3_nt: TGTGCCTGGAGTGACGGACAGGGCAATCAGCCCCAGCATTTT
clone_size: .; j_call: TRBJ1-1; v_call: TRBV4-1; d_call: .; cdr3_length: 14; cdr3_aa: CASSQDRENTEAFF; cdr3_nt: TGCGCCAGCAGCCAAGACAGGGAGAACACTGAAGCTTTCTTT
clone_size: .; j_call: TRBJ2-1; v_call: TRBV12-3/TRBV12-4; d_call: TRBD2; cdr3_length: 18; cdr3_aa: CASSFRQLAEIEYNEQFF; cdr3_nt: TGTGCCAGCAGTTTCAGACAACTAGCGGAAATTGAGTACAATGAGCAGTTCTTC
clone_size: many; j_call: TRBJ2-1; v_call: TRBV4-2; d_call: TRBD2; cdr3_length: 15; cdr3_aa: CASSRAGGAQGEQFF; cdr3_nt: TGTGCCAGCAGCCGGGCCGGGGGGGCGCAAGGTGAGCAGTTCTTC
clone_size: few; j_call: TRBJ2-1; v_call: TRBV20-1; d_call: TRBD2; cdr3_length: 16; cdr3_aa: CSAGPLAGAFYNEQFF; cdr3_nt: TGCAGTGCGGGTCCCCTCGCGGGAGCTTTTTACAATGAGCAGTTCTTC
clone_size: .; j_call: TRBJ2-3; v_call: TRBV24-1; d_call: .; cdr3_length: 13; cdr3_aa: CATSDSSFDTQYF; cdr3_nt: TGTGCCACCAGTGATTCCTCGTTTGATACGCAGTATTTT
clone_size: many; j_call: TRBJ2-2; v_call: TRBV5-1; d_call: TRBD2; cdr3_length: 18; cdr3_aa: CASSVLAGGLSDTGELFF; cdr3_nt: TGCGCCAGCAGCGTGTTAGCGGGAGGTCTTAGTGACACCGGGGAGCTGTTTTTT
clone_size: .; j_call: TRBJ1-1; v_call: TRBV18; d_call: .; cdr3_length: 14; cdr3_aa: CASSPQAMGGEAFF; cdr3_nt: TGTGCCAGCTCACCGCAGGCAATGGGCGGTGAAGCTTTCTTT
clone_size: few; j_call: TRBJ2-1; v_call: TRBV28; d_call: .; cdr3_length: 17; cdr3_aa: CASSLGDGGPARNEQFF; cdr3_nt: TGTGCCAGCAGTCTCGGGGACGGGGGGCCTGCGAGGAATGAGCAGTTCTTC
clone_size: many; j_call: TRBJ2-1; v_call: TRBV11-2; d_call: .; cdr3_length: 13; cdr3_aa: CASSLASMDEQFF; cdr3_nt: TGTGCCAGCAGCTTAGCATCTATGGATGAGCAGTTCTTC
clone_size: few; j_call: TRBJ1-1; v_call: TRBV28; d_call: .; cdr3_length: 20; cdr3_aa: CASSSALSWGAPRNTIEAFF; cdr3_nt: TGTGCCAGCAGTTCCGCGCTATCGTGGGGGGCGCCGCGAAACACAATTGAAGCTTTCTTT
clone_size: many; j_call: TRBJ2-7; v_call: TRBV6-2/TRBV6-3; d_call: TRBD2; cdr3_length: 14; cdr3_aa: CASSYTLAPYEQYF; cdr3_nt: TGTGCCAGCAGTTACACACTAGCGCCCTACGAGCAGTACTTC